The 29 T cell receptor beta chains reported below all come from one sample, sequenced in a study of shared clonotypes between healthy human individuals. Method: immunoSEQ multiplex PCR; TCRdb's copy keeps in-frame clones and lacks some. The top ten hold about 0.13% of the sample, which has 2.5 million or so clones, around nine tenths seen once. The sample taken for sequencing was naive CD4+ T cells sorted from blood. The subset was: CD45RA+ positively selected. These receptors were obtained from a man between 18 and 35 years old in good health.

The rearrangement joins TRBV7-8 to TRBJ2-7, with 7 bases matching TRBD2. There are 14 residues in the CDR3. J gave up 2 bases and V 7 bases, and 8 bases lay outside the gene matches. Germline V lookup: CDR1 SGHVS, CDR2 FQNEAQ. The CDR3 DNA follows: TGTGCCAGCAAGCGGGACTTATCAACCTACGAGCAGTACTTC. Amino acid sequence: CASKRDLSTYEQYF.

This rearrangement joins TRBV5-1 to TRBJ2-7, with D possibly being TRBD1 (6 bases). The CDR3 is made up of 14 amino acids. From germline, CDR1 is SGHRS and CDR2 YFSETQ. The V end lost 1 base, the J end lost 6 bases, and 14 bases lay between the germline ends. The CDR3 DNA reads as TGCGCCAGCAGCTTGTTCGGGGACATTGGCGAGCAGTACTTC. Protein product: CASSLFGDIGEQYF.

The chain has TRBV11-2 and TRBJ1-1, with D maybe TRBD1 (5 bases). V gave up 5 bases and J gave up 1 base, with 8 bases separating them. CDR1 is SGHAT, CDR2 FQNNGV, per germline. The CDR3 has 13 amino acids. The CDR3 protein is CASSEQENTEAFF. For the CDR3, the DNA is TGTGCCAGCAGCGAACAGGAGAACACTGAAGCTTTCTTT.

The J gene is TRBJ2-1, the V gene TRBV9, with no clear D. Looked up from germline, CDR1 is SGDLS and CDR2 is YYNGEE. CDR3 length equals 15 residues. V gave up 3 bases and J gave up 5 bases, with 15 bases separating them. This CDR3 reads CASSADPKPNNEQFF. The DNA of the CDR3 is TGTGCCAGCAGCGCAGATCCGAAGCCAAACAATGAGCAGTTCTTC.

The J gene is TRBJ1-6, the V gene TRBV7-2; 7 bases map to TRBD1. The CDR3 contains 16 residues. Germline CDR1 SGHTA, CDR2 FQGNSA. With V trimmed by 5 bases and J by 10 bases, 14 bases remained unmatched. CDR3 loop: CASSIRQGVSISPLHF. The CDR3 nucleotides read TGTGCCAGCAGCATCAGACAGGGAGTCTCTATCTCACCCCTCCACTTT.

The rearrangement uses TRBV11-2 and TRBJ2-1, with D uncertain. Germline V gives CDR1 SGHAT, CDR2 FQNNGV. V dropped 5 bases and J dropped 0 bases, with 11 bases sitting between them. CDR3 length: 15 amino acids. CDR3 sequence: CASSIRSSSYNEQFF. The CDR3 DNA reads TGTGCCAGCAGCATCAGATCGAGCTCCTACAATGAGCAGTTCTTC.

This clone was observed a single time. The chain links TRBV5-1 to TRBJ1-1; the D gene is possibly TRBD1 (5 bases). Germline V gives CDR1 SGHRS, CDR2 YFSETQ. With 1 base removed from V and 2 bases from J, the gap between germline ends came to 9 bases. This CDR3 has 14 amino acids. The DNA of the CDR3 is TGCGCCAGCAGCTTGACGTGGGGCAACACTGAAGCTTTCTTT. Amino acid sequence: CASSLTWGNTEAFF. The full variable domain, its missing parts supplied by reference TRBV5-1 and TRBJ1-1, is KAGVTQTPRYLIKTRGQQVTLSCSPISGHRSVSWYQQTPGQGLQFLFEYFSETQRNKGNFPGRFSGRQFSNSRSEMNVSTLELGDSALYLCASSLTWGNTEAFFGQGTRLTVV.

The chain uses TRBV19 and TRBJ2-4, with TRBD2 matching over 8 bases. With 0 bases clipped from V and 3 bases from J, the junction kept 4 bases outside the gene matches. CDR1 and CDR2 (germline): LNHDA, SQIVND (reference sequence). This CDR3 has 16 residues. The CDR3 DNA sequence: TGTGCCAGTAGTATAGAACGGGGGGGCGTCAAAAACATTCAGTACTTC. Its protein is CASSIERGGVKNIQYF.

The chain carries TRBV7-4 and TRBJ1-3, with 7 bases that match TRBD1. After removal of 3 bases from V and 3 bases from J, the junction contained 14 bases not matched to a gene. The CDR3 runs to 18 residues. Germline CDR1 and CDR2: SGHVT and SQSDAQ. The CDR3, as DNA: TGTGCCAGCAGCTTGGGCCGGGACAGAAGATTGGGTGGAAACACCATATATTTT. It specifies CASSLGRDRRLGGNTIYF. Full variable domain (remainder filled in from reference TRBV7-4 and TRBJ1-3): GAGVSQSPRYKVAKRGRDVALRCDSISGHVTLYWYRQTLGQGSEVLTYSQSDAQRDKSGRPSGRFSAERPERSVSTLKIQRTEQGDSAVYLCASSLGRDRRLGGNTIYFGEGSWLTVV.

The rearrangement links TRBV7-9 to TRBJ2-5; 15 positions match TRBD2. The CDR3 spans 18 residues. Unmatched junction bases numbered 4, after V lost 1 base and J lost 1 base. The germline V gene has CDR1 SEHNR and CDR2 FQNEAQ (reference sequence). The CDR3, as DNA: TGTGCCAGCAGCTTAGGTCGGGGACTAGCGGGGGGCCAAGAGACCCAGTACTTC. Its protein product is CASSLGRGLAGGQETQYF. The variable domain in full, with the rest retrieved from reference TRBV7-9 and TRBJ2-5, is DTGVSQNPRHKITKRGQNVTFRCDPISEHNRLYWYRQTLGQGPEFLTYFQNEAQLEKSRLLSDRFSAERPKGSFSTLEIQRTEQGDSAMYLCASSLGRGLAGGQETQYFGPGTRLLVL.

V and J are TRBV7-2 and TRBJ2-7, with TRBD2 matching 7 bases. J was trimmed by 1 base and V by 5 bases; bases with no gene match: 11. The CDR3 is made up of 16 amino acids. The germline gives CDR1 SGHTA, CDR2 FQGNSA. CDR3 coding DNA: TGTGCCAGCAGCCCACGAGGCTCGGGACTATCCTACGAGCAGTACTTC. This encodes CASSPRGSGLSYEQYF.

The chain couples TRBV11-2 to TRBJ1-1; D call uncertain. The germline V gene has CDR1 SGHAT and CDR2 FQNNGV. Between the trimmed V and J ends, which lost 5 bases and 1 base, there was a span of 11 bases. The CDR3 consists of 14 residues. CDR3 region: CASSIGRENTEAFF. DNA of the CDR3: TGTGCCAGCAGCATAGGACGGGAGAACACTGAAGCTTTCTTT.

This chain uses TRBV7-8 with TRBJ2-7, with 7 bases lining up with TRBD1. The CDR3 is 15 amino acids. J was trimmed by 3 bases and V by 0 bases; bases with no gene match: 5. From germline, CDR1 is SGHVS and CDR2 FQNEAQ. The CDR3 DNA sequence: TGTGCCAGCAGCTTAGCGCAGTACAGGGGCTACGAGCAGTACTTC. It codes for CASSLAQYRGYEQYF.

Only one count was recorded for this clone. The chain is built from TRBV6-5 and TRBJ2-2, with 7 bases aligning to TRBD1. The CDR3 runs to 15 residues. Per the germline V gene, CDR1 is MNHEY and CDR2 is SVGAGI. V gave up 5 bases and J gave up 3 bases; unmatched junction bases: 6. CDR3 sequence reads: CASSHDRVHTGELFF. As DNA, the CDR3 is TGTGCCAGCAGTCATGACAGGGTTCACACCGGGGAGCTGTTTTTT.

This clone was found a few times. This rearrangement joins TRBV18 to TRBJ1-2; D unresolved. This CDR3 has 18 residues. The germline V gene has CDR1 KGHSH and CDR2 LQKENI. Trimming took off 0 bases at V and 0 bases at J, with 17 bases between the two ends. This CDR3 reads CASSPPVTGVRANYGYTF. The CDR3 nucleotides read TGTGCCAGCTCACCACCGGTTACCGGGGTTCGAGCTAACTATGGCTACACCTTC.

The V and J genes are TRBV7-8 and TRBJ2-7; D is perhaps TRBD2 (7 bases). Germline V gene sequence: CDR1 SGHVS, CDR2 FQNEAQ. The CDR3 length is 15 residues. Trimming took off 2 bases at V and 6 bases at J, with 17 bases between the two ends. The CDR3 is CASSLRAGEGFEQYF. For the CDR3, the DNA is TGTGCCAGCAGCTTAAGGGCAGGGGAGGGTTTCGAGCAGTACTTC.

The V and J genes are TRBV7-3 and TRBJ1-1, with 9 positions matching TRBD1. Germline lookup yields CDR1 SGHTA and CDR2 FQGTGA. The CDR3 is made up of 13 amino acids. Trimming cost V 6 bases and J 6 bases; bases outside gene matches: 5. The CDR3 protein is CASSSDRGAEAFF. The CDR3 DNA reads as TGTGCCAGCAGTTCGGACAGGGGTGCTGAAGCTTTCTTT.

The chain combines TRBV18 with TRBJ1-2, with 9 bases that match TRBD1. V lost 6 bases, J lost 4 bases, and 6 bases stayed unmatched. The CDR3 is 14 residues long. Germline values: CDR1 KGHSH, CDR2 LQKENI. This CDR3 is CASSPGQGFYGYTF. The CDR3 bases are TGTGCCAGCTCCCCGGGACAGGGCTTCTATGGCTACACCTTC.

The rearrangement uses TRBV9 and TRBJ2-1; TRBD2 might be the D (6 bases). V dropped 3 bases and J dropped 2 bases, with 12 bases sitting between them. Germline V CDR1 and CDR2: SGDLS, YYNGEE. The CDR3 loop spans 15 amino acids. In DNA form, the CDR3 reads TGTGCCAGCAGCGCCGGGAGTCCCCCCTACAATGAGCAGTTCTTC. Its translation is CASSAGSPPYNEQFF.

The CDR3 is CASSLVGLESSYEQYF. CDR3 nucleotide sequence: TGTGCCAGCAGCTTGGTGGGTCTCGAGAGCTCCTACGAGCAGTACTTC. This chain joins TRBV5-6 and TRBJ2-7; no reliable D call. Looked up from germline, CDR1 is SGHDT and CDR2 is YYEEEE. The V and J ends lost 0 bases and 0 bases respectively, with 13 bases between them. The CDR3 extends over 16 amino acids. The full variable domain, in which reference TRBV5-6 and TRBJ2-7 provide the parts outside the CDR3, is DAGVTQSPTHLIKTRGQQVTLRCSPKSGHDTVSWYQQALGQGPQFIFQYYEEEERQRGNFPDRFSGHQFPNYSSELNVNALLLGDSALYLCASSLVGLESSYEQYFGPGTRLTVT.

The gene calls are TRBV4-3 and TRBJ2-1; 7 positions agree with TRBD2. The CDR3 runs 18 residues. V shed 4 bases and J 5 bases; nucleotides not matched to a gene: 17. In germline, CDR1 is LGHNA, CDR2 YSLEER. The CDR3, as DNA: TGCGCCAGCAGCCCGGCTGGGAAGGCGGGACTATACCACAATGAGCAGTTCTTC. The encoded protein is CASSPAGKAGLYHNEQFF.

The rearrangement links TRBV28 to TRBJ1-1; D is uncertain. This CDR3 region has 14 residues. CDR1 and CDR2 (germline): MDHEN, SYDVKM. Trimming removed 2 bases from V and 1 base from J, with 8 bases in between. The CDR3 region is CASSLGRKNTEAFF. CDR3 nucleotide sequence: TGTGCCAGCAGTTTAGGCAGGAAGAACACTGAAGCTTTCTTT.

The DNA for the CDR3 is TGTGCCAGCAGTGAGTTGACGCCAGATACGCAGTATTTT. Its protein product is CASSELTPDTQYF. The rearrangement links TRBV2 to TRBJ2-3, with D uncertain. CDR3 length: 13 amino acids. V gave up 3 bases and J gave up 4 bases, with 8 bases separating them. From germline, CDR1 is SNHLY and CDR2 FYNNEI.

This chain links TRBV7-8 with TRBJ1-1; perhaps TRBD1 as D (5 bases). Germline loops: CDR1 SGHVS, CDR2 FQNEAQ. The CDR3 covers 15 residues. The germline V and J ends were trimmed by 5 bases and 2 bases, with 15 bases remaining between them. CDR3 region: CASSAPGTPNTEAFF. As DNA, the CDR3 is TGTGCCAGCAGCGCACCCGGGACCCCAAACACTGAAGCTTTCTTT.

The rearrangement uses TRBV28 and TRBJ2-7, with a weak D call TRBD2 (6 bases). The CDR3 contains 15 residues. Trimming removed 10 bases from V and 2 bases from J, with 21 bases in between. Per the germline V gene, CDR1 is MDHEN and CDR2 is SYDVKM. The CDR3 DNA sequence: TGTGCCACCAACACGGGACTTTCACGGGCCTACGAGCAGTACTTC. It translates to CATNTGLSRAYEQYF.

The CDR3 here is CASSLGGQGANEQFF. DNA for the CDR3: TGTGCCAGCAGCTTAGGAGGACAGGGGGCAAATGAGCAGTTCTTC. The chain employs TRBV7-3 and TRBJ2-1, with 11 bases fitting TRBD1. From germline, CDR1 is SGHTA and CDR2 FQGTGA. This CDR3 region has 15 residues. V gave up 2 bases and J gave up 7 bases; unmatched junction bases: 4.

The chain has TRBV18 and TRBJ2-5; no clear D. V dropped 3 bases and J dropped 3 bases, with 11 bases sitting between them. This CDR3 has 14 amino acids. CDR1 is KGHSH, CDR2 LQKENI, per germline. The DNA of the CDR3 is TGTGCCAGCTCACCTTCCTGGAGCGAAGAGACCCAGTACTTC. Encoded protein: CASSPSWSEETQYF.

The V and J genes are TRBV11-2 and TRBJ2-2; 7 positions match TRBD2. CDR3 length: 16 amino acids. V trimming: 6 bases; J trimming: 0 bases; junction bases outside the gene matches: 7. CDR1 and CDR2 (germline): SGHAT, FQNNGV. The CDR3, as DNA: TGTGCCAGCAGGCCCTTCAGCGGGGCGAACACCGGGGAGCTGTTTTTT. Amino acid sequence: CASRPFSGANTGELFF.

This chain links TRBV6-1 with TRBJ2-5; 8 bases align to TRBD2. The germline V gene encodes CDR1 MNHNS and CDR2 SASEGT. Losses at the gene ends were 9 bases for V and 5 bases for J; bases not matched to a gene: 11. The CDR3 sequence is 14 residues long. CDR3 protein: CASSRGALGETQYF. The CDR3 nucleotides are TGTGCCAGTTCGCGGGGGGCGCTAGGGGAGACCCAGTACTTC.